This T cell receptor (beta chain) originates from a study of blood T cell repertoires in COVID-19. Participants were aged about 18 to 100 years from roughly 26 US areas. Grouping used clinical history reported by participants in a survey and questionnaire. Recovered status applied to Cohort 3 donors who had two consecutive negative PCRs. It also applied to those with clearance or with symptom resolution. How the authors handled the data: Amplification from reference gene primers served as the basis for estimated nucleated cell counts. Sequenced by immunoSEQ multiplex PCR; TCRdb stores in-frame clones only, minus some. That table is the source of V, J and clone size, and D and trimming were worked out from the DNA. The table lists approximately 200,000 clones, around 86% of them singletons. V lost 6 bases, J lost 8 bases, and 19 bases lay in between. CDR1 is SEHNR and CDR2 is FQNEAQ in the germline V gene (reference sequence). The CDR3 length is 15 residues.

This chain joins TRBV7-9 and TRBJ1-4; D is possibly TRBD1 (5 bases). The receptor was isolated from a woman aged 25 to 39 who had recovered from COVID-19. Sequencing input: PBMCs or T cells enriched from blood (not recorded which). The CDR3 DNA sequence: TGTGCCAGCAGTAATTCAGGGTCTATGGACGAAAAACTGTTTTTT. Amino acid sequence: CASSNSGSMDEKLFF. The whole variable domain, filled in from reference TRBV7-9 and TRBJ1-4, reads DTGVSQNPRHKITKRGQNVTFRCDPISEHNRLYWYRQTLGQGPEFLTYFQNEAQLEKSRLLSDRFSAERPKGSFSTLEIQRTEQGDSAMYLCASSNSGSMDEKLFFGSGTQLSVL.